This TCR beta chain comes out of a study of identical twins (dated by TCRdb to about 2016). Turning to the overall study: To test whether fetal clonotypes persist, this study deep-sequenced TCR alpha and beta repertoires from monozygotic twins, from unrelated adults of various ages, and from cord blood. To rule out contamination, the twin experiments were replicated at different times with different library preparation protocols.

Results and caveats for the whole study, not just this receptor: Compared with coincidental sharing between unrelated individuals, out-of-frame TCR alpha sequences shared between twins had an excess of sequences with low generation probability. Out-of-frame TCR alpha sharing in monozygotic twins was systematically underestimated by recombination models, whereas sharing between unrelated individuals was in agreement with the recombination models. Fewer insertions were carried by abundant cord blood beta clonotypes; a weaker similar trend was observed in young adult naive repertoires, while no such trend was observed in memory repertoires. In beta out-of-frame sequences, excess twin sharing was weaker, because having fewer shared sequences lowered the signal-to-noise ratio. Because the same donors could not be followed over many years, conclusions were based on cross-sectional statistical analysis. Invariant T cells such as MAIT and iNKT could partly confound zero-insertion analyses, though diverse VJ usage argued against this for most clonotypes.

The CDR3 measures 14 amino acids from cysteine to phenylalanine. Just the 42-base CDR3 DNA is kept, in frame starting at base 1. Per the germline V gene, KGHDR is the CDR1 and SFDVKD is the CDR2. Trimming costs V 4 bases and J 5 bases, and their ends lie 11 bases apart. Comments on this clonotype: What this receptor recognizes is not known. There are no base qualities to consult, and no much larger clone falls within one base.

The method was 5' RACE. Sequencer: Illumina HiSeq 2000. Template switching introduced a universal primer binding site; the final cDNA contained a unique molecular identifier, enabling accurate counting of TCR cDNA molecules. Specific primers in the conserved constant-segment region were used to synthesize first-strand cDNA for TCR alpha and beta chains. Each cDNA library was double barcoded, with a SMART-Mk sample barcode plus Illumina barcodes, to control for contamination. TruSeq adapter sequences and Illumina sample barcodes were added in two successive PCR steps. The TCR alpha and beta cDNA libraries were sequenced on the Illumina HiSeq platform using custom primers. In the source study's methods: MiGEC was used to process raw reads and extract unique molecular identifiers, and MiXCR was used to find CDR3 positions. For each individual, recombination models were inferred using an EM algorithm with the repgenHMM and IGoR tools. Shared clonotypes were analyzed with the tcR package in R, and sharing was normalized by the product of cloneset sizes. Out-of-frame nonproductive sequences were analyzed to study raw recombination free of thymic and clonal selection effects. TCRdb redid the processing of the public reads, applying fastp at Q25 and MiXCR, and retained in-frame beta chains. Rows with one shared CDR3 protein collapse into an entry with the most common genes and DNA. TCRdb's processing, not the study's, gives the V and J calls here. The table for this sample lists around 1.7 million distinct CDR3 sequences; 32% of them were counted only once. About 0.25% of the sample is held by the ten biggest clonotypes.

Every donor in the study was a healthy Caucasian. This receptor was identified in a newborn girl in good health. Sequences were obtained from cord blood. This receptor chain uses TRBV24-1 and TRBJ2-1; a confident D gene designation cannot be given. The CDR3 has the sequence CATSEPRVNNEQFF. The sequenced DNA is TGTGCCACCAGTGAGCCCCGAGTAAACAATGAGCAGTTCTTC.